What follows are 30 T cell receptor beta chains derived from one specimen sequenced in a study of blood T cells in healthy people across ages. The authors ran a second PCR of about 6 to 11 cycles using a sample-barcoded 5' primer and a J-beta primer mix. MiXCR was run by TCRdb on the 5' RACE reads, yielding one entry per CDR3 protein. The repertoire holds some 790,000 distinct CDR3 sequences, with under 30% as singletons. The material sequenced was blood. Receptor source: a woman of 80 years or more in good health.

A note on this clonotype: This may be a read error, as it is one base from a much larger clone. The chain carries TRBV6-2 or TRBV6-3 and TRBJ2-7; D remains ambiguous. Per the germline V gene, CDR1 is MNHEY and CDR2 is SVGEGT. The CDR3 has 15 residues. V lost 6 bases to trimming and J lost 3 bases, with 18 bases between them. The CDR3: CASSPELNWDYEQYV. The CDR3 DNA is TGTGCCAGCAGCCCGGAGCTAAACTGGGACTACGAGCAGTACGTC.

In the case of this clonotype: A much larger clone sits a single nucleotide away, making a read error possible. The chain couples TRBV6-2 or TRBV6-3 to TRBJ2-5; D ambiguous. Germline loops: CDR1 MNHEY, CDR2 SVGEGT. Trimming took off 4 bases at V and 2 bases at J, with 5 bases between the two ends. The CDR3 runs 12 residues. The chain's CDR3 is CASSSLQETQYF. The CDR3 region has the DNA TGTGCCAGCAGTTCCCTTCAAGAGACCCAGTACTTC.

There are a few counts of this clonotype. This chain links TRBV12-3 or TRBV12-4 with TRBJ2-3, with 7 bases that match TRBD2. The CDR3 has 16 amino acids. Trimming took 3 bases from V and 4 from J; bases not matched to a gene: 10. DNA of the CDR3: TGTGCCAGCAGTTTCCTCAGCGGGATTCGCGCAGATACGCAGTATTTT. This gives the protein CASSFLSGIRADTQYF.

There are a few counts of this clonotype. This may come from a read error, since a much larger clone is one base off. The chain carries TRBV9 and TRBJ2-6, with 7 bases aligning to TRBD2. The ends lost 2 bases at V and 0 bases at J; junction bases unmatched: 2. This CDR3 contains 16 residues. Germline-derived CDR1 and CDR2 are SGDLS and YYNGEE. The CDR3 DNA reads TGTGCCAGCAGCGTCTGGGGGGGCTCTGGGGCCAACGTCCTGACTTTC. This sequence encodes CASSVWGGSGANVLTF.

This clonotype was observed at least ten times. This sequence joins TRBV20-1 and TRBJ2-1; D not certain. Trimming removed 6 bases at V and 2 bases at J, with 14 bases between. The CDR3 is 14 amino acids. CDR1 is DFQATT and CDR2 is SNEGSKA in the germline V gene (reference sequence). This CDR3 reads CSAISRSTYNEQFF. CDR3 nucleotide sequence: TGCAGTGCCATATCCCGGAGCACCTACAATGAGCAGTTCTTC.

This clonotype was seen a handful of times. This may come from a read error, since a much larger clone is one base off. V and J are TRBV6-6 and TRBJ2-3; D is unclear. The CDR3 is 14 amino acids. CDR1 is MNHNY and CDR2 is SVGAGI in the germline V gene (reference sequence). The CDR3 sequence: CASSYSTHTDAQYF. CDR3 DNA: TGTGCCAGCAGTTACTCGACGCACACAGATGCGCAGTATTTT.

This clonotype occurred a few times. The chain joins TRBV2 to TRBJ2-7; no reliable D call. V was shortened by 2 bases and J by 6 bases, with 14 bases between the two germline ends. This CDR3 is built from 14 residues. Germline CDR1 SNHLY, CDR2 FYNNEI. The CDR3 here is CASSEFGLVPEQYF. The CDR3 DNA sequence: TGTGCCAGCAGTGAATTCGGGCTAGTCCCCGAGCAGTACTTC.

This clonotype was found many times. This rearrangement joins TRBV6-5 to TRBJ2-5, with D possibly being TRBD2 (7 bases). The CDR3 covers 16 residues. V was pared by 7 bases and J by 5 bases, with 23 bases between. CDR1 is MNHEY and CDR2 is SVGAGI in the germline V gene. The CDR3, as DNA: TGTGCCAGCACCACCATGAGAGCGGGGAGGGGGGAGACCCAGTACTTC. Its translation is CASTTMRAGRGETQYF.

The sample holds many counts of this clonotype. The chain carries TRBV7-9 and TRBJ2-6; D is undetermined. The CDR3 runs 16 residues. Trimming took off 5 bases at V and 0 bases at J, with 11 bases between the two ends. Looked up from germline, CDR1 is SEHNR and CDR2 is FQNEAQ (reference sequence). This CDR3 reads CASSPLRISGANVLTF. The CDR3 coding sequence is TGTGCCAGCAGCCCCCTCCGAATCTCTGGGGCCAACGTCCTGACTTTC.

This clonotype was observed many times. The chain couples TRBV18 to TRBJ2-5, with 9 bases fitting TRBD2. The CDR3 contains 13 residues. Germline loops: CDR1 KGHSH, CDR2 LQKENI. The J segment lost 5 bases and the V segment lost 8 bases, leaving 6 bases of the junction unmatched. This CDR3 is CASSPGLAETQYF. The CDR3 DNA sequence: TGTGCCAGCAGTCCAGGACTAGCGGAGACCCAGTACTTC.

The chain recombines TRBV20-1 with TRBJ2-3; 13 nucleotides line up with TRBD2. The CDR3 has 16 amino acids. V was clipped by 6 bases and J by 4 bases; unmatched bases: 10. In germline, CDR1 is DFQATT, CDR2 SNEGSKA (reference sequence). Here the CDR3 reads CSAEPGTSGDADTQYF. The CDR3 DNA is TGCAGTGCGGAACCCGGGACTAGCGGGGACGCAGATACGCAGTATTTT.

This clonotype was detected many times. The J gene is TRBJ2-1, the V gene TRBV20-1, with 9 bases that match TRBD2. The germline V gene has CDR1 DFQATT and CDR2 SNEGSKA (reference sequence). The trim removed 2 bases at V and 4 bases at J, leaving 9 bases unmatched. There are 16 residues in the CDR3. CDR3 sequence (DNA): TGCAGTGCTAGATTGGGGCGGGGGGGCCGGTACAATGAGCAGTTCTTC. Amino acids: CSARLGRGGRYNEQFF.

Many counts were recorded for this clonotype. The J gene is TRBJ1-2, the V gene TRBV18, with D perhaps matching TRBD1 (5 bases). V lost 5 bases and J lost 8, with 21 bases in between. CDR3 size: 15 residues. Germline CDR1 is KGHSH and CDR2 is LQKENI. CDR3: CASSERGPPPPGYTF. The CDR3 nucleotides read TGTGCCAGCTCAGAGAGGGGACCGCCTCCACCCGGCTACACCTTC.

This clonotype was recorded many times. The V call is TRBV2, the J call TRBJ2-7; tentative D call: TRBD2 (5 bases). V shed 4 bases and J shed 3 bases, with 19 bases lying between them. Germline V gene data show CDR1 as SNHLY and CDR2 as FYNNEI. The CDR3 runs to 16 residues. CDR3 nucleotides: TGTGCCAGCAGTGTTACTAGTAATCGTTTGGTCTACGAGCAGTACTTC. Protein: CASSVTSNRLVYEQYF.

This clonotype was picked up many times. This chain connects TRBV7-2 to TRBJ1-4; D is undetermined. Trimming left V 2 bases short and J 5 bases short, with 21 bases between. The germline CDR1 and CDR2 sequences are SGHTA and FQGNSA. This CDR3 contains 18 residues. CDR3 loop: CASSLFGSGSSLNEKLFF. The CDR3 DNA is TGTGCCAGCAGCTTATTTGGCTCGGGGTCGTCTTTGAATGAAAAACTGTTTTTT.

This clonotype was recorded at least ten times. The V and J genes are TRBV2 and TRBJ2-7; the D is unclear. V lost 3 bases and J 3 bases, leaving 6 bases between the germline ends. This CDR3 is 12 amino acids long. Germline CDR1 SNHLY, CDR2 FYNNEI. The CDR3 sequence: CASSERRYEQYF. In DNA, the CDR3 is TGTGCCAGCAGTGAGAGGCGCTACGAGCAGTACTTC.

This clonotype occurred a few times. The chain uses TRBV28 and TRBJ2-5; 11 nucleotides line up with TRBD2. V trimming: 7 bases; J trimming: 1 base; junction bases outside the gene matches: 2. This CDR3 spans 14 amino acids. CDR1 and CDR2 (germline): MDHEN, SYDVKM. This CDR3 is CASKLAGVQETQYF. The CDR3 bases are TGTGCCAGCAAACTAGCGGGGGTCCAAGAGACCCAGTACTTC. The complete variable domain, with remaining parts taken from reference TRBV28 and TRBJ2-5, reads DVKVTQSSRYLVKRTGEKVFLECVQDMDHENMFWYRQDPGLGLRLIYFSYDVKMKEKGDIPEGYSVSREKKERFSLILESASTNQTSMYLCASKLAGVQETQYFGPGTRLLVL.

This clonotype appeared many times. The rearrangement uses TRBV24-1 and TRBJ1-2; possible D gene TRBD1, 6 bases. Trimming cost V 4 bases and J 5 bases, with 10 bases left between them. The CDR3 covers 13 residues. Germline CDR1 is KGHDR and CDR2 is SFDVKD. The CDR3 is CATSDFTGYGYTF. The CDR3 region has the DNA TGTGCCACCAGTGACTTCACAGGGTATGGCTACACCTTC.

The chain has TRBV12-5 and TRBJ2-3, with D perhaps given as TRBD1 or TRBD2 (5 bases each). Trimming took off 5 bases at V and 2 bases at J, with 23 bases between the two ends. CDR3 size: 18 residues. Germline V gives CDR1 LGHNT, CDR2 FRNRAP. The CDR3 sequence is CASGTGTKDTPFTDTQYF. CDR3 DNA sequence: TGTGCTAGTGGTACTGGGACCAAAGATACCCCCTTCACAGATACGCAGTATTTT.

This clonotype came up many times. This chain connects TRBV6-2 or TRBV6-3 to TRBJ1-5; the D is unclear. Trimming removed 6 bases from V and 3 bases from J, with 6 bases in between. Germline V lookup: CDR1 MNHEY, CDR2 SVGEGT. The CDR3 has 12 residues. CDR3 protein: CASRQHNQPQHF. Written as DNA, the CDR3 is TGTGCCAGCAGACAGCACAATCAGCCCCAGCATTTT.

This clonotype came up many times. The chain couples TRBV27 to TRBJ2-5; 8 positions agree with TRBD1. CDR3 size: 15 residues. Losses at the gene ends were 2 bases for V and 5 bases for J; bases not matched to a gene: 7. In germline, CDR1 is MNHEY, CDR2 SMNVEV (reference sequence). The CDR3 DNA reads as TGTGCCAGCAGTTTAGGCAGGGGGCTTATCGAGACCCAGTACTTC. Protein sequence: CASSLGRGLIETQYF.

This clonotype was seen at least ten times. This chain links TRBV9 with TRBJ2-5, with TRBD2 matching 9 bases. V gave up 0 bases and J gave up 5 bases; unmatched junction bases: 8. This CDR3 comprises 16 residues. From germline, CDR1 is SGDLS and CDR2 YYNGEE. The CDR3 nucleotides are TGTGCCAGCAGCGTAGGAGCTAGCGGGGTGTCGGAGACCCAGTACTTC. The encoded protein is CASSVGASGVSETQYF.

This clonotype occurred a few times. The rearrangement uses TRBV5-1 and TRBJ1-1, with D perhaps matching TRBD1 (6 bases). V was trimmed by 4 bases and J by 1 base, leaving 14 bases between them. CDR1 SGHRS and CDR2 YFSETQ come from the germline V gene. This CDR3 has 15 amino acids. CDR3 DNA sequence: TGCGCCAGCAGCCCGCAACAGGGAGGGAACACTGAAGCTTTCTTT. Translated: CASSPQQGGNTEAFF.

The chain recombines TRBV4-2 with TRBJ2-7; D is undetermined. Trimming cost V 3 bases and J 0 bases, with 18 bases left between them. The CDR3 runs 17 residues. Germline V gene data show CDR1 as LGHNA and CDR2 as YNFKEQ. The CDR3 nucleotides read TGTGCCAGCAGCCATGCACCTACGGGTGTTAACTCCTACGAGCAGTACTTC. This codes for CASSHAPTGVNSYEQYF.

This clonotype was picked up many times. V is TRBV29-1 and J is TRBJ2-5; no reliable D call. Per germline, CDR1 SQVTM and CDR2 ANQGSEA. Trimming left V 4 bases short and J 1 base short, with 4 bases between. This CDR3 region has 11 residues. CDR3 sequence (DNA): TGCAGCGTTGCCGCCCAAGAGACCCAGTACTTC. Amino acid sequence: CSVAAQETQYF.

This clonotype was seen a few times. CDR3 nucleotides: TGCGCCAGCAGCTCGGGTGAGACTCCCCTACTGAACTATGGCTACACCTTC. Amino acids: CASSSGETPLLNYGYTF. The chain has TRBV5-1 and TRBJ1-2; the D is unclear. V lost 3 bases and J lost 2, with 20 bases in between. This CDR3 is 17 amino acids long. CDR1 and CDR2 (germline): SGHRS, YFSETQ.

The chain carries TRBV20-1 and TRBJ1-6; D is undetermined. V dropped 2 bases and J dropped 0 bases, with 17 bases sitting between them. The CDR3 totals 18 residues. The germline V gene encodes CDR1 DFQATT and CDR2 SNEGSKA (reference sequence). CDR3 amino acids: CSARIRAPESSYNSPLHF. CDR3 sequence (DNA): TGCAGTGCTAGAATTAGGGCCCCCGAGAGCTCCTATAATTCACCCCTCCACTTT.

CDR3 DNA sequence: TGTGCCAGCAGTTACTCGACATCCTACGAGCAGTACTTC. This sequence encodes CASSYSTSYEQYF. The V call is TRBV6-2 or TRBV6-3, the J call TRBJ2-7; D is undetermined. CDR3 size: 13 residues. Per the germline V gene, CDR1 is MNHEY and CDR2 is SVGEGT. Trimming left V 0 bases short and J 1 base short, with 4 bases between.

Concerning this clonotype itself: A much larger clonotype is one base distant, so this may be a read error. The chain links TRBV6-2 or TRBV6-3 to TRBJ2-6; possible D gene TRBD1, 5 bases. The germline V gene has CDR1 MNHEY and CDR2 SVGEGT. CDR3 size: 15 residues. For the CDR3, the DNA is TGTGCCAGCAGCCTGGATCGGGTTGGGGCCAACGTCCGGACTTTC. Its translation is CASSLDRVGANVRTF.

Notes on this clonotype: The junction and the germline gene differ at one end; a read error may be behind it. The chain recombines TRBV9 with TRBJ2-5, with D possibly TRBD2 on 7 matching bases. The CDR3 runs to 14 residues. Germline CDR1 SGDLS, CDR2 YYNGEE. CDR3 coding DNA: TGTGCCAGCAGCGTAGTGGGGGGGCAAGGGACCCAGTACTTC. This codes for CASSVVGGQGTQYF.